The sequence of this T cell receptor (beta chain) was determined in a study of shared clonotypes between healthy human individuals. Study as a whole: A few men and a couple of women, aged 18 to 49, were donors. CD4 naive cells filled three plates per donor, CD4 memory three, CD8 naive two and CD8 memory one. The study's findings and limits: The researchers took only blood, and tissue repertoires probably look different.

In the case of this clone: No antigen is known for it. Other nucleotide sequences from this sample produce the same CDR3.

It was at deep level that the assay was run. Clones were read by immunoSEQ multiplex PCR, and TCRdb kept only the in-frame ones, dropping some. Among 1.6 million or so clones listed, 98% were seen once. Germline V gene sequence: CDR1 MDHEN, CDR2 SYDVKM. CDR3 length: 14 amino acids. The V and J ends lost 4 bases and 2 bases respectively, with 12 bases between them. Sequences were obtained from naive CD4+ T cells sorted from blood. This sample's subset: CD45RA+ positively selected. This chain uses TRBV28 with TRBJ2-7; D is perhaps TRBD1 or TRBD2 (5 bases each). This receptor was identified in a man between 25 and 39 years old in good health. The CDR3 spells CASSSGTGPYEQYF. In nucleotides, the CDR3 is TGTGCCAGCAGTTCCGGGACGGGACCCTACGAGCAGTACTTC.